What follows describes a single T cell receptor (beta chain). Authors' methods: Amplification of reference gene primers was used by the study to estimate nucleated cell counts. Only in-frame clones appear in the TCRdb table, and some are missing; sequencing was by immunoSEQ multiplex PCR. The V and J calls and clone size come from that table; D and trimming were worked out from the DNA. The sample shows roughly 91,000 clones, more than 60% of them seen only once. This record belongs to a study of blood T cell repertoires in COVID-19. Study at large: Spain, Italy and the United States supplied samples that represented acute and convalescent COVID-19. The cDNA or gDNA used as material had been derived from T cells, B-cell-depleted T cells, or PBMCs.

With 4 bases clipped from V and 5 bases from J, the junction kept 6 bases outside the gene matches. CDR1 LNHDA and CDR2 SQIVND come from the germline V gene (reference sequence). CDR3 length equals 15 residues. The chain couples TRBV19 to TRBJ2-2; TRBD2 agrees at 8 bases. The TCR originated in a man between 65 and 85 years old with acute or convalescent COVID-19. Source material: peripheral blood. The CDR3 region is CASSRGPSGTGELFF. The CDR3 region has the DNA TGTGCCAGTAGTAGAGGGCCTAGCGGGACCGGGGAGCTGTTTTTT.